What follows are 29 T cell receptor beta chains derived from one specimen sequenced in a study of CD8 T cell repertoires and HIV-1 epitope variants. Profiling relied on immunoSEQ multiplex PCR, and the TCRdb table lists in-frame clones only, not all of them. This table has about 95,000 clones, roughly 81% appearing once. Source material: uncultured baseline CD8+ T cells from peripheral blood mononuclear cells (PBMCs). These receptor sequences come from a male donor with HIV.

The chain links TRBV19 to TRBJ2-1; 7 nucleotides align to TRBD2. The germline V gene has CDR1 LNHDA and CDR2 SQIVND (reference sequence). The CDR3 loop spans 15 amino acids. The trim removed 3 bases at V and 5 bases at J, leaving 7 bases unmatched. The CDR3 DNA sequence: TGTGCCAGTAGTATTTGGCGGGGGTTAAACAATGAGCAGTTCTTC. This encodes CASSIWRGLNNEQFF. Drawing the rest from reference TRBV19 and TRBJ2-1, the complete variable domain is DGGITQSPKYLFRKEGQNVTLSCEQNLNHDAMYWYRQDPGQGLRLIYYSQIVNDFQKGDIAEGYSVSREKKESFPLTVTSAQKNPTAFYLCASSIWRGLNNEQFFGPGTRLTVL.

The rearrangement uses TRBV5-6 and TRBJ2-1; TRBD2 aligns across 7 bases. V lost 6 bases and J lost 10; bases outside the gene matches: 16. CDR1 SGHDT and CDR2 YYEEEE come from the germline V gene. CDR3 length: 15 amino acids. In DNA, the CDR3 is TGTGCCAGCAATCAGGAGAGGGAGGGCCTATTGGAGCAGTTCTTC. Its protein is CASNQEREGLLEQFF.

This clone occurred once. The CDR3 reads CASSLRQGQEKLFF. CDR3 DNA sequence: TGCGCCAGCAGCTTGAGGCAGGGTCAAGAAAAACTGTTTTTT. This chain connects TRBV5-1 to TRBJ1-4, with a tentative D call TRBD1 (5 bases). The V and J ends lost 1 base and 8 bases respectively, with 12 bases between them. Germline V gene data show CDR1 as SGHRS and CDR2 as YFSETQ. This CDR3 has 14 residues. The complete variable domain, with remaining parts taken from reference TRBV5-1 and TRBJ1-4, reads KAGVTQTPRYLIKTRGQQVTLSCSPISGHRSVSWYQQTPGQGLQFLFEYFSETQRNKGNFPGRFSGRQFSNSRSEMNVSTLELGDSALYLCASSLRQGQEKLFFGSGTQLSVL.

The sample holds one count of this clone. This sequence joins TRBV28 and TRBJ2-4, with 9 bases that match TRBD2. Trimming at V came to 3 bases and at J to 7 bases, leaving 10 bases not matched to a gene. The CDR3 covers 16 residues. The germline V gene encodes CDR1 MDHEN and CDR2 SYDVKM. CDR3 residues: CASSLTSGNRRNIQYF. The CDR3 region has the DNA TGTGCCAGCAGTTTGACTAGCGGAAACAGAAGGAACATTCAGTACTTC.

V is TRBV19 and J is TRBJ1-4, with D possibly matching TRBD1 (6 bases). Germline CDR1 LNHDA, CDR2 SQIVND (reference sequence). The CDR3 is made up of 13 amino acids. Trimming took off 8 bases at V and 4 bases at J, with 11 bases between the two ends. CDR3 nucleotide sequence: TGTGCCAGTGAGGGACAAAATAATGAAAAACTGTTTTTT. Encoded protein: CASEGQNNEKLFF.

This clone came up a few times. The chain couples TRBV27 to TRBJ1-3; no definite D call. The CDR3 totals 12 residues. Trimming took off 9 bases at V and 0 bases at J, with 6 bases between the two ends. The germline gives CDR1 MNHEY, CDR2 SMNVEV (reference sequence). CDR3: CASVSSGNTIYF. Written as DNA, the CDR3 is TGTGCCAGTGTTAGCTCTGGAAACACCATATATTTT.

The rearrangement links TRBV7-3 to TRBJ2-5; 9 bases map to TRBD2. The CDR3 consists of 17 residues. V lost 4 bases and J lost 1; bases outside the gene matches: 10. Germline V gene data show CDR1 as SGHTA and CDR2 as FQGTGA. The CDR3 region has the DNA TGTGCCAGCAGCTCGGGTAGCGGGGGAGGTGCCCAAGAGACCCAGTACTTC. Protein: CASSSGSGGGAQETQYF.

The rearrangement links TRBV5-1 to TRBJ1-1; the D is unclear. The germline V and J ends were trimmed by 1 base and 2 bases, with 0 bases remaining between them. CDR1 is SGHRS, CDR2 YFSETQ, per germline. The CDR3 consists of 11 residues. CDR3 sequence: CASSLNTEAFF. The CDR3 region has the DNA TGCGCCAGCAGCTTGAACACTGAAGCTTTCTTT.

The V gene is TRBV29-1, the J gene TRBJ2-7, with D hard to call. Trimming shortened V by 5 bases and J by 0 bases, and 11 bases separated the two germline ends. CDR1 and CDR2 (germline): SQVTM, ANQGSEA. There are 13 residues in the CDR3. CDR3 bases: TGCAGCGTTAAACAAATGGACTCCTACGAGCAGTACTTC. It specifies CSVKQMDSYEQYF.

The chain employs TRBV28 and TRBJ1-6, with TRBD1 matching over 10 bases. The CDR3 is 16 residues long. V lost 7 bases and J lost 6; bases outside the gene matches: 9. The germline gives CDR1 MDHEN, CDR2 SYDVKM. This chain's CDR3 is CASNLRGTGVNSPLHF. Here the CDR3 DNA reads TGTGCCAGCAACCTAAGGGGGACAGGGGTTAATTCACCCCTCCACTTT. The whole variable domain, filled in from reference TRBV28 and TRBJ1-6, reads DVKVTQSSRYLVKRTGEKVFLECVQDMDHENMFWYRQDPGLGLRLIYFSYDVKMKEKGDIPEGYSVSREKKERFSLILESASTNQTSMYLCASNLRGTGVNSPLHFGNGTRLTVT.

This clone was detected many times. The chain employs TRBV28 and TRBJ2-1; 9 nucleotides agree with TRBD2. There are 14 residues in the CDR3. Germline CDR1 is MDHEN and CDR2 is SYDVKM. V shed 2 bases and J 6 bases; nucleotides not matched to a gene: 2. The CDR3 sequence: CASSLAGGLNEQFF. The CDR3 coding sequence is TGTGCCAGCAGTTTAGCGGGGGGGCTCAATGAGCAGTTCTTC.

Points on this clone: The junction shows a germline mismatch at one end, possibly a read error. The chain is built from TRBV29-1 and TRBJ2-7; 11 bases are a match to TRBD1. The CDR3 spans 14 residues. The germline CDR1 and CDR2 sequences are SQVTM and ANQGSEA. In DNA, the CDR3 is TGCAGCGTAGAAGCGGGACAGGGGGTCGACGAGCAGTACTTC. It yields the protein CSVEAGQGVDEQYF.

V and J are TRBV18 and TRBJ2-7; 7 bases are a match to TRBD1. There are 15 residues in the CDR3. Germline values: CDR1 KGHSH, CDR2 LQKENI. The V segment lost 4 bases and the J segment 0 bases; nucleotides outside the gene matches: 6. CDR3 sequence (DNA): TGTGCCAGCTCACAAGGGACAGACAGCTCCTACGAGCAGTACTTC. Its translation is CASSQGTDSSYEQYF.

The J gene is TRBJ1-5, the V gene TRBV7-8; tentative D call: TRBD1 (5 bases). The germline gives CDR1 SGHVS, CDR2 FQNEAQ. The CDR3 covers 15 residues. V was clipped by 0 bases and J by 7 bases, with 13 bases between them. The CDR3 DNA follows: TGTGCCAGCAGCTTAGCAGGGGATCCGGGCCAGCCCCAGCATTTT. Translating gives CASSLAGDPGQPQHF. Variable domain in full (rest from reference TRBV7-8 and TRBJ1-5): GAGVSQSPRYKVAKRGQDVALRCDPISGHVSLFWYQQALGQGPEFLTYFQNEAQLDKSGLPSDRFFAERPEGSVSTLKIQRTQQEDSAVYLCASSLAGDPGQPQHFGDGTRLSIL.

This clone has a single count. V usage is TRBV19 and J usage is TRBJ2-1; D is possibly TRBD2 (5 bases). V lost 9 bases and J lost 4, with 19 bases in between. The CDR3 is made up of 15 amino acids. Germline CDR1 and CDR2: LNHDA and SQIVND (reference sequence). The CDR3, as DNA: TGTGCCAGCCCAGATTCCCGAGGGAAATACAATGAGCAGTTCTTC. Protein sequence: CASPDSRGKYNEQFF.

This CDR3 is CASSLNLKGNEQFF. In DNA form, the CDR3 reads TGTGCCAGCAGCTTGAACTTAAAGGGGAATGAGCAGTTCTTC. V gene TRBV5-5 combines with J gene TRBJ2-1; maybe TRBD1 (5 bases). Germline values: CDR1 SGHKS, CDR2 YYEKEE (reference sequence). V was trimmed by 1 base and J by 7 bases, leaving 12 bases between them. This CDR3 has 14 residues.

In DNA, the CDR3 is TGTGCCTGGAGTTATGGGACAGGGTCCGGAGAGACCCAGTACTTC. It is translated as CAWSYGTGSGETQYF. The chain combines TRBV30 with TRBJ2-5; TRBD1 agrees at 9 bases. The ends lost 2 bases at V and 4 bases at J; junction bases unmatched: 8. The V gene's germline CDR1 is GTSNPN and CDR2 SVGIG (reference sequence). This CDR3 spans 15 amino acids.

V and J are TRBV6-1 and TRBJ2-5; 7 positions agree with TRBD1. The CDR3 contains 12 residues. V shed 4 bases, J shed 4 bases, and the junction held 0 bases outside the gene matches. Germline values: CDR1 MNHNS, CDR2 SASEGT. The CDR3 reads CASSAGGETQYF. The DNA for the CDR3 is TGTGCCAGCAGTGCAGGGGGAGAGACCCAGTACTTC.

This sequence joins TRBV30 and TRBJ2-7, with 7 bases fitting TRBD1. This CDR3 region has 14 residues. Trimming cost V 0 bases and J 1 base; bases outside gene matches: 3. Germline V CDR1 and CDR2: GTSNPN, SVGIG (reference sequence). This CDR3 reads CAWSVFRGSYEQYF. The CDR3 DNA follows: TGTGCCTGGAGTGTATTCAGGGGGTCCTACGAGCAGTACTTC.

The V and J genes are TRBV18 and TRBJ2-5; D uncertain. The V end lost 3 bases, the J end lost 5 bases, and 10 bases lay between the germline ends. This CDR3 is built from 13 residues. Germline lookup yields CDR1 KGHSH and CDR2 LQKENI. The CDR3 protein is CASSPAGWETQYF. The CDR3 nucleotides are TGTGCCAGCTCACCGGCAGGATGGGAGACCCAGTACTTC.

This chain uses TRBV6-5 with TRBJ1-2, with 7 bases matching TRBD1. The CDR3 is 13 residues long. The trim removed 6 bases at V and 5 bases at J, leaving 6 bases unmatched. Germline V gene sequence: CDR1 MNHEY, CDR2 SVGAGI. CDR3 amino acids: CASRHTGQYGYTF. For the CDR3, the DNA is TGTGCCAGCAGGCACACGGGACAGTATGGCTACACCTTC.

The chain is built from TRBV18 and TRBJ2-5, with D hard to call. Trimming took off 0 bases at V and 5 bases at J, with 7 bases between the two ends. The CDR3 is made up of 13 amino acids. The V gene's germline CDR1 is KGHSH and CDR2 LQKENI. The DNA for the CDR3 is TGTGCCAGCTCACCACCAAATGACGAGACCCAGTACTTC. Translating gives CASSPPNDETQYF.

The rearrangement uses TRBV10-2 and TRBJ1-3, with 7 bases identical to TRBD1. The CDR3 sequence is 14 residues long. Germline trimming cut 6 bases from V and 2 bases from J; bases unmatched to any gene: 4. The germline V gene has CDR1 WSHSY and CDR2 SAAADI. The chain's CDR3 is CASRTGTAGNTIYF. CDR3 nucleotides: TGCGCCAGCAGGACCGGGACAGCTGGAAACACCATATATTTT.

Written as DNA, the CDR3 is TGTGCCAGCAGACGTCCCCCGCTCGAGCAGTACTTC. The encoded protein is CASRRPPLEQYF. The chain links TRBV28 to TRBJ2-7; D unresolved. Germline V gene lookup returns CDR1 MDHEN and CDR2 SYDVKM. There are 12 residues in the CDR3. V was pared by 6 bases and J by 6 bases, with 12 bases between. Complete variable domain (other parts from reference TRBV28 and TRBJ2-7): DVKVTQSSRYLVKRTGEKVFLECVQDMDHENMFWYRQDPGLGLRLIYFSYDVKMKEKGDIPEGYSVSREKKERFSLILESASTNQTSMYLCASRRPPLEQYFGPGTRLTVT.

The chain carries TRBV7-8 and TRBJ1-2; unclear D gene. The ends were cut back, 7 bases at V and 5 bases at J, with 14 bases in the middle. The CDR3 runs to 13 residues. CDR1 is SGHVS, CDR2 FQNEAQ, per germline. The CDR3 DNA reads as TGTGCCAGCAAGACCCGGTTAGGTTATGGCTACACCTTC. This sequence encodes CASKTRLGYGYTF.

The chain joins TRBV27 to TRBJ1-5, with TRBD1 as a possible D gene (5 bases). This CDR3 contains 15 residues. Germline V gene sequence: CDR1 MNHEY, CDR2 SMNVEV (reference sequence). Trimming cost V 5 bases and J 3 bases, with 14 bases left between them. This CDR3 is CASSPAPGLNQPQHF. CDR3 bases: TGTGCCAGCAGTCCCGCCCCAGGGCTCAATCAGCCCCAGCATTTT.

This chain connects TRBV7-9 to TRBJ1-4; 8 nucleotides align to TRBD1. The germline V gene encodes CDR1 SEHNR and CDR2 FQNEAQ (reference sequence). The CDR3 has 14 amino acids. V dropped 4 bases and J dropped 10; count of bases not matched to a gene: 8. CDR3 region: CASSSAGQGGKLFF. For the CDR3, the DNA is TGTGCCAGCAGCTCGGCCGGACAGGGAGGAAAACTGTTTTTT.

The chain recombines TRBV9 with TRBJ2-5; 7 bases fit TRBD2. Looked up from germline, CDR1 is SGDLS and CDR2 is YYNGEE. This CDR3 region has 14 residues. V trimming: 0 bases; J trimming: 4 bases; junction bases outside the gene matches: 3. In DNA form, the CDR3 reads TGTGCCAGCAGCGTAGGGCTAGCGGTAGAGACCCAGTACTTC. Encoded protein: CASSVGLAVETQYF.

The rearrangement links TRBV18 to TRBJ1-1; 9 nucleotides agree with TRBD1. The V gene end was trimmed by 4 bases and the J gene end by 4 bases; junction bases not matched to a gene: 13. The length of the CDR3 is 17 residues. The germline V gene has CDR1 KGHSH and CDR2 LQKENI. CDR3 nucleotide sequence: TGTGCCAGCTCACAGGGGAACAGGGGGCCATTGACCACTGAAGCTTTCTTT. Encoded protein: CASSQGNRGPLTTEAFF.